This T cell receptor (beta chain) was recorded in a study of OX40 agonist ivuxolimab in advanced cancers. Study context: At doses from 0.01 to 10 mg/kg, patients were given intravenous ivuxolimab every 2 weeks. Hepatocellular carcinoma, melanoma, renal cell or head and neck cancer was diagnosed in the dose-escalation patients.

The sampling schedule covered blood at baseline, cycle 4 day 1, and cycle 7 day 1. The CDR3 covers 15 residues. V lost 5 bases to trimming and J lost 7 bases, with 15 bases between them. Germline V gene lookup returns CDR1 MNHEY and CDR2 SMNVEV (reference sequence). Clones were sequenced by immunoSEQ multiplex PCR, and TCRdb holds only the in-frame ones, with some missing. Of 8,500 to 13,000 clones listed, 75% to 90% are singletons. The receptor was isolated from an adult with an advanced solid tumor such as melanoma, head and neck, liver or kidney cancer. The sample here was CD4+ or CD8+ T cells sorted from blood, taken in a trial of the OX40 agonist ivuxolimab. The V and J genes are TRBV27 and TRBJ1-6, with a tentative D call TRBD1 (6 bases). The CDR3 sequence is CASSPRGHWNSPLHF. Written as DNA, the CDR3 is TGTGCCAGCAGTCCCCGGGGGCATTGGAATTCACCCCTCCACTTT.